What follows describes a single T cell receptor (beta chain). Its antigen is unknown. This CDR3 has 14 amino acids. J was trimmed by 6 bases and V by 4 bases; bases with no gene match: 4. Germline CDR1 reads KGHDR; CDR2 reads SFDVKD. The source of the sample is a study of T cell repertoires in cytomegalovirus infection. In TCRdb, the reads were re-called with MiXCR into one record per CDR3 protein. This table holds approximately 89,000 distinct CDR3 sequences, roughly a quarter found once. The chain links TRBV24-1 to TRBJ1-5; 8 bases match TRBD1. The sequencing used CD8+ T cells from cultured PBMCs, collected from culture after CMV antigen stimulation. This receptor was obtained from a human donor in good health (CMV status not recorded). Some clones in this sample may be carry-over from other donors' samples. In DNA, the CDR3 is TGTGCCACCAGTGAAGGACAGGGCGGTCAGCCCCAGCATTTT. Its translation is CATSEGQGGQPQHF.